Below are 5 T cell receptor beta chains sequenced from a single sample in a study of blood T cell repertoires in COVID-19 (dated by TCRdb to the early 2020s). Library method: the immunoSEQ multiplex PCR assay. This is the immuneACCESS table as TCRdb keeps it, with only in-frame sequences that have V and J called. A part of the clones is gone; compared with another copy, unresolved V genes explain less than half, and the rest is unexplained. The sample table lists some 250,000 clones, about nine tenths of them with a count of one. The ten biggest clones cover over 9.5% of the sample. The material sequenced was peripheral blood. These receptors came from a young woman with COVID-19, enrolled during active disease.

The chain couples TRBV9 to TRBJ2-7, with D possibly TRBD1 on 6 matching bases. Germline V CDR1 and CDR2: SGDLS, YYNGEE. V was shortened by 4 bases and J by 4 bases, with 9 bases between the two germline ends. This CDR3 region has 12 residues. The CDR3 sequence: CASSFTGYEQYF. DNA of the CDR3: TGTGCCAGCAGCTTTACAGGGTACGAGCAGTACTTC.

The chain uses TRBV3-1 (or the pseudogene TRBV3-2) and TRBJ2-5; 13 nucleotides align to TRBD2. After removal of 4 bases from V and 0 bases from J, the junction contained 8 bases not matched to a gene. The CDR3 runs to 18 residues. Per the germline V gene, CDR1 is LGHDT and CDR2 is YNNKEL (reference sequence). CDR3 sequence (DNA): TGTGCCAGCAGCCGCGGACTAGCGGGGGTTACGTACCAAGAGACCCAGTACTTC. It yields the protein CASSRGLAGVTYQETQYF.

DNA of the CDR3: TGTGCCAGCAGTGAAGCAAGAGGGGGGGAAAGCGGGGAGCTGTTTTTT. Translating it yields CASSEARGGESGELFF. The chain recombines TRBV6-1 with TRBJ2-2; possible D gene TRBD2, 7 bases. V was clipped by 0 bases and J by 7 bases, with 15 bases between them. The CDR3 covers 16 residues. Germline loops: CDR1 MNHNS, CDR2 SASEGT.

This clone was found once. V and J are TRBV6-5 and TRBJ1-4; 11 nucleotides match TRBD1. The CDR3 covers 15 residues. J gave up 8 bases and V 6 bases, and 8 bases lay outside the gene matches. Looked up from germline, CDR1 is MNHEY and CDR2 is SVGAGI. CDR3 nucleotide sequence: TGTGCCAGCAGACGTCCGGGACAGGGGGGGGAAAAACTGTTTTTT. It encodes CASRRPGQGGEKLFF.

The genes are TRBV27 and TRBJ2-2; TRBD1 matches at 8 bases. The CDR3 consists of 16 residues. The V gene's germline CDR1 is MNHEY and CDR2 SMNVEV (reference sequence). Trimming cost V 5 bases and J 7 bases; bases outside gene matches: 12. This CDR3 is CASSRGQGSLGGELFF. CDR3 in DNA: TGTGCCAGCAGTCGAGGACAGGGCAGTTTGGGCGGGGAGCTGTTTTTT.